A selection of T cell receptor beta chains follows, all from one sample in a study of T cell responses to AZD1222 COVID-19 vaccine. Clones were read by immunoSEQ multiplex PCR, and TCRdb kept only the in-frame ones, dropping some. The sample lists some 87,000 clones; roughly nine tenths were seen once. The starting material was peripheral blood, obtained on day 0 of AZD1222 vaccination. All receptors come from an adult in good health. The CDR3 runs from the conserved cysteine through the conserved F or W. Each record gives: J gene, V gene, CDR3 protein.

>TRBJ1-3|TRBV5-4
CASILTRDRVAGNTIYF
>TRBJ2-3|TRBV27
CASSLGQDDTQYF
>TRBJ2-5|TRBV28
CASSIGNAAETQYF
>TRBJ1-1|TRBV19
CASSIPSFEAFF
>TRBJ2-7|TRBV11-2
CARHPGVPRYEQYF
>TRBJ2-5|TRBV9
CASSVNPGGSETQYF
>TRBJ2-1|TRBV7-2
CASSLDGINEQFF
>TRBJ2-1|TRBV19
CASSTPGQGAKEQFF
>TRBJ2-2|TRBV6-2/TRBV6-3
CASSYWRGNTGELFF
>TRBJ2-7|TRBV6-1
CASSERLGLAVSYEQYF
>TRBJ1-4|TRBV7-2
CASSAYRGQNEKLFF
>TRBJ2-1|TRBV7-2
CASNVDRVNNEQFF
>TRBJ2-7|TRBV27
CASRLGLSYEQYF
>TRBJ1-1|TRBV4-3
CASSWGGNTEAFF
>TRBJ2-3|TRBV5-1
CASSLGGPSTDTQYF
>TRBJ2-5|TRBV7-2
CASSLTGTGGAETQYF
>TRBJ1-2|TRBV29-1
CSVVTGGGYGYTF
>TRBJ2-2|TRBV9
CASSVAGGGASFLTGELFF
>TRBJ2-7|TRBV28
CASRRPGLAYEQYF
>TRBJ2-1|TRBV19
CASSIDMRGAAYEQFF
>TRBJ1-4|TRBV9
CASSGEPTNEKLFF
>TRBJ2-7|TRBV5-1
CASTEFDGTGHGYYEQYF
>TRBJ1-5|TRBV9
CASSVDGQTGQPQHF
>TRBJ1-3|TRBV5-1
CASSLGDISGNTIYF
>TRBJ2-5|TRBV30
CAWSGRTAQYF
>TRBJ2-7|TRBV7-9
CASSLVLAGEDEQYF
>TRBJ1-2|TRBV19
CASNEDGTNYGYTF
>TRBJ2-1|TRBV9
CASSSSGTGGGEQFF
>TRBJ2-1|TRBV9
CASSHGGGTVEQFF
>TRBJ2-3|TRBV14
CASSQGQFTDTQYF
>TRBJ2-7|TRBV6-1
CASSEGLAPYEQYF
>TRBJ2-1|TRBV7-2
CASSLASGGGYNEQFF
>TRBJ1-3|TRBV21-1
CASSKVRDSAIYF
>TRBJ1-5|TRBV2
CASGDPPGDQPQHF
>TRBJ2-1|TRBV27
CASSLPREGDNEQFF
>TRBJ1-2|TRBV12-3/TRBV12-4
CASTQTGEGGYTF
>TRBJ2-2|TRBV10-2
CASRSLGRFDTGELFF
>TRBJ1-6|TRBV18
CASSFRQRHDSPLHF
>TRBJ2-7|TRBV7-8
CASGSTYEQYF
>TRBJ2-7|TRBV11-2
CASSLTGFEQYF
>TRBJ1-4|TRBV25-1
CASSWVRGLFF
>TRBJ2-7|TRBV7-9
CASSSPGQRDEQYF
>TRBJ2-5|TRBV5-1
CASSLAFTGDRETQYF
>TRBJ2-5|TRBV11-2
CASSSNFADRTKETQYF
>TRBJ2-3|TRBV29-1
CSVVGFGDTQYF
>TRBJ1-2|TRBV28
CASSPDSNYGYTF
>TRBJ2-7|TRBV6-2/TRBV6-3
CASSLRRRQGGYEQYF
>TRBJ2-2|TRBV2
CASSGTGRNTGELFF
>TRBJ1-1|TRBV2
CASSEEGLGTEAFF
>TRBJ1-1|TRBV5-6
CASSREFYTEAFF
>TRBJ1-1|TRBV6-2/TRBV6-3
CASSRRALNTEAFF
>TRBJ1-5|TRBV9
CASSAGGGSNQPQHF
>TRBJ1-1|TRBV2
CASSVGGNTEAFF
>TRBJ1-1|TRBV6-6
CASSYSASNTEAFF
>TRBJ1-4|TRBV5-1
CASSSLETSTNEKLFF
>TRBJ1-4|TRBV6-1
CASSEARGAINEKLFF
>TRBJ1-2|TRBV9
CASSAGPVNYGYTF
>TRBJ2-3|TRBV2
CASRAPGTSGRNTQYF
>TRBJ1-2|TRBV5-1
CASSWETANYGYTF
>TRBJ2-1|TRBV19
CASSIGGGSGLLNEQFF